The 21 T cell receptor beta chains below were found in one sample sequenced in a study of blood T cell repertoires in COVID-19. The protocol was immunoSEQ multiplex PCR, while the TCRdb copy is restricted to in-frame clones and leaves out a portion. The repertoire holds around 140,000 clones, with around 82% as singletons. The sample comprised PBMCs or T cells enriched from blood (not recorded which). These receptors were collected from a woman aged 50 to 60 who had recovered from COVID-19.

V usage is TRBV5-1 and J usage is TRBJ2-1, with 7 nucleotides matching TRBD1. CDR1 and CDR2 from the germline V gene are SGHRS and YFSETQ. The CDR3 totals 16 residues. V dropped 2 bases and J dropped 6; count of bases not matched to a gene: 11. The CDR3 nucleotides are TGCGCCAGCAGCTTACAGGGGAGTACTACTGGCAATGAGCAGTTCTTC. This translates into CASSLQGSTTGNEQFF. The whole variable domain, remainder taken from reference TRBV5-1 and TRBJ2-1, is KAGVTQTPRYLIKTRGQQVTLSCSPISGHRSVSWYQQTPGQGLQFLFEYFSETQRNKGNFPGRFSGRQFSNSRSEMNVSTLELGDSALYLCASSLQGSTTGNEQFFGPGTRLTVL.

The rearrangement links TRBV28 to TRBJ1-1; D is undetermined. This CDR3 is built from 13 residues. Trimming stripped 3 bases from V and 7 bases from J, with 12 bases between. Germline V gene data show CDR1 as MDHEN and CDR2 as SYDVKM. CDR3 DNA: TGTGCCAGCAGTTTCAGCTTGGGCGTTGAAGCTTTCTTT. Its protein product is CASSFSLGVEAFF.

In this sample, this clone turned up once. The chain combines TRBV27 with TRBJ2-3; D remains ambiguous. V lost 0 bases, J lost 6 bases, and 10 bases lay in between. This CDR3 is built from 14 residues. Germline CDR1 and CDR2: MNHEY and SMNVEV (reference sequence). The CDR3 region has the DNA TGTGCCAGCAGTTTATCGAACGGGTTGGATACGCAGTATTTT. This sequence encodes CASSLSNGLDTQYF.

The V gene is TRBV19, the J gene TRBJ2-2; 7 nucleotides align to TRBD1. V lost 7 bases to trimming and J lost 3 bases; unmatched junction nucleotides: 11. There are 16 residues in the CDR3. CDR1 and CDR2 from the germline V gene are LNHDA and SQIVND (reference sequence). The CDR3 sequence: CASISERQGDTGELFF. The DNA for the CDR3 is TGTGCCAGTATAAGCGAGAGACAGGGAGACACCGGGGAGCTGTTTTTT.

The chain is built from TRBV5-4 and TRBJ2-2; D might be TRBD1 (6 bases). The germline V gene encodes CDR1 SGHNT and CDR2 YYREEE (reference sequence). V lost 3 bases and J lost 7, with 16 bases in between. The CDR3 covers 15 residues. In DNA, the CDR3 is TGTGCCAGCAGCTCGAAACAGGGTGGCAGCGGGGAGCTGTTTTTT. Its protein is CASSSKQGGSGELFF. The full variable domain, with the rest looked up from reference TRBV5-4 and TRBJ2-2, is ETGVTQSPTHLIKTRGQQVTLRCSSQSGHNTVSWYQQALGQGPQFIFQYYREEENGRGNFPPRFSGLQFPNYSSELNVNALELDDSALYLCASSSKQGGSGELFFGEGSRLTVL.

This clone occurred once. The V call is TRBV4-1, the J call TRBJ1-1; D perhaps matches TRBD1 (6 bases). The CDR3 sequence is 20 residues long. The V and J ends lost 0 bases and 9 bases respectively, with 32 bases between them. Per the germline V gene, CDR1 is MGHRA and CDR2 is YSYEKL. The CDR3 sequence: CASSQEGPGSGQPRKSQAFF. The CDR3 nucleotides are TGCGCCAGCAGCCAAGAGGGACCTGGTTCCGGACAGCCCCGTAAGAGCCAAGCTTTCTTT.

The chain couples TRBV3-1 (or the pseudogene TRBV3-2) to TRBJ1-6; D call uncertain. The CDR3 is 14 amino acids. Trimming took 1 base from V and 7 from J, leaving 8 bases between them. Germline V CDR1 and CDR2: LGHDT, YNNKEL (reference sequence). The CDR3 loop reads CASSQGTRNSPLHF. CDR3 nucleotide sequence: TGTGCCAGCAGCCAAGGCACGAGGAATTCACCCCTCCACTTT.

This chain uses TRBV5-1 with TRBJ2-1, with 15 positions matching TRBD2. This CDR3 is 17 amino acids long. The V and J ends lost 4 bases and 8 bases, in that order; junction bases with no gene match: 10. CDR1 and CDR2 from the germline V gene are SGHRS and YFSETQ. CDR3 bases: TGCGCCAGCAGCGCGGGACTAGCGGGGGGCCCGTACGATGAGCAGTTCTTC. This sequence encodes CASSAGLAGGPYDEQFF.

The chain carries TRBV19 and TRBJ2-7; 9 bases line up with TRBD2. The CDR3 runs 14 residues. The J segment lost 2 bases and the V segment lost 4 bases, leaving 3 bases of the junction unmatched. CDR1 LNHDA and CDR2 SQIVND come from the germline V gene (reference sequence). The CDR3 DNA sequence: TGTGCCAGTAGTAAGCGGGGGGCCACCTACGAGCAGTACTTC. It yields the protein CASSKRGATYEQYF.

This chain uses TRBV5-1 with TRBJ1-1, with D unclear. V was clipped by 0 bases and J by 4 bases, with 7 bases between them. Per the germline V gene, CDR1 is SGHRS and CDR2 is YFSETQ. The CDR3 loop spans 13 amino acids. The CDR3 loop reads CASSLGGGTEAFF. For the CDR3, the DNA is TGCGCCAGCAGCTTGGGGGGAGGCACTGAAGCTTTCTTT.

The genes are TRBV29-1 and TRBJ1-1; 8 bases are a match to TRBD1. V shed 6 bases and J 5 bases; nucleotides not matched to a gene: 8. Germline values: CDR1 SQVTM, CDR2 ANQGSEA. The CDR3 extends over 13 amino acids. CDR3: CSVDRGLGTEAFF. The CDR3 DNA reads as TGCAGCGTCGACAGGGGCTTAGGAACTGAAGCTTTCTTT.

The J gene is TRBJ2-7, the V gene TRBV30, with D perhaps matching TRBD1 (5 bases). Per the germline V gene, CDR1 is GTSNPN and CDR2 is SVGIG (reference sequence). The CDR3 contains 13 residues. V was pared by 0 bases and J by 3 bases, with 9 bases between. The CDR3 coding sequence is TGTGCCTGGAGTGTCCCAGGGCTCTACGAGCAGTACTTC. It translates to CAWSVPGLYEQYF.

The rearrangement links TRBV15 to TRBJ1-3, with TRBD1 as a possible D gene (5 bases). This CDR3 spans 14 amino acids. V was cut by 8 bases and J by 1 base, with 12 bases left in between. CDR1 and CDR2 from the germline V gene are LNHNV and YYDKDF (reference sequence). CDR3 in amino acids: CATGKRGSGNTIYF. The CDR3 DNA follows: TGTGCCACCGGGAAACGGGGGTCTGGAAACACCATATATTTT. Combining the CDR3 with reference TRBV15 and TRBJ1-3 gives the whole variable domain DAMVIQNPRYQVTQFGKPVTLSCSQTLNHNVMYWYQQKSSQAPKLLFHYYDKDFNNEADTPDNFQSRRPNTSFCFLDIRSPGLGDTAMYLCATGKRGSGNTIYFGEGSWLTVV.

This clone has just one count. V and J are TRBV24-1 and TRBJ2-7; possibly TRBD1 for D (5 bases). The germline V gene encodes CDR1 KGHDR and CDR2 SFDVKD. The CDR3 has 11 residues. Trimming shortened V by 9 bases and J by 0 bases, and 5 bases separated the two germline ends. The CDR3 here is CATQGSYEQYF. The CDR3 DNA reads TGTGCCACCCAGGGCTCCTACGAGCAGTACTTC.

This rearrangement joins TRBV27 to TRBJ1-1; 7 nucleotides align to TRBD1. Germline V gene lookup returns CDR1 MNHEY and CDR2 SMNVEV (reference sequence). The CDR3 runs 15 residues. J lost 1 base, V lost 5 bases, and 7 bases had no gene match. CDR3 sequence: CASSPSGTENTEAFF. The CDR3 DNA reads TGTGCCAGCAGTCCTTCCGGGACAGAGAACACTGAAGCTTTCTTT.

The chain is built from TRBV4-1 and TRBJ1-1, with D perhaps matching TRBD1 (5 bases). Deletions cut 3 bases from V and 2 bases from J, with 7 bases between. Germline V gene data show CDR1 as MGHRA and CDR2 as YSYEKL. There are 13 residues in the CDR3. Here the CDR3 reads CASSQGQNTEAFF. CDR3 DNA sequence: TGCGCCAGCAGCCAGGGGCAAAACACTGAAGCTTTCTTT.

J is TRBJ2-1 and V is TRBV3-1 (or the pseudogene TRBV3-2), with 8 bases matching TRBD2. Germline loops: CDR1 LGHDT, CDR2 YNNKEL (reference sequence). The trim removed 4 bases at V and 7 bases at J, leaving 3 bases unmatched. The CDR3 spans 13 residues. DNA for the CDR3: TGTGCCAGCAGCCGGACGGGAGGGAATGAGCAGTTCTTC. Protein: CASSRTGGNEQFF.

CDR3 nucleotides: TGTGCCAGCAGCCGAGGGACAGAAGCTTTCTTT. It translates to CASSRGTEAFF. J is TRBJ1-1 and V is TRBV3-1 (or the pseudogene TRBV3-2), with D tentatively TRBD1 (6 bases). Germline V gene data show CDR1 as LGHDT and CDR2 as YNNKEL (reference sequence). Trimming took 4 bases from V and 8 from J, leaving 8 bases between them. This CDR3 contains 11 residues.

CDR3 loop: CAWSVRWASYEQYF. The CDR3 DNA reads TGTGCCTGGAGTGTTAGGTGGGCCTCCTACGAGCAGTACTTC. V gene TRBV30 combines with J gene TRBJ2-7; D call uncertain. The CDR3 totals 14 residues. Deletions cut 0 bases from V and 0 bases from J, with 9 bases between. In germline, CDR1 is GTSNPN, CDR2 SVGIG (reference sequence).

The chain has TRBV4-2 and TRBJ1-2, with 8 positions matching TRBD1. Trimming at V came to 4 bases and at J to 3 bases, leaving 7 bases not matched to a gene. Per germline, CDR1 LGHNA and CDR2 YNFKEQ. This CDR3 has 15 residues. Written as DNA, the CDR3 is TGTGCCAGCAGCCCCGGACAGGGACCCGACTATGGCTACACCTTC. Translated: CASSPGQGPDYGYTF.

The chain is built from TRBV6-2 or TRBV6-3 and TRBJ2-5; D possibly corresponds to TRBD1 (6 bases). Per the germline V gene, CDR1 is MNHEY and CDR2 is SVGEGT. V lost 4 bases and J 3 bases, leaving 15 bases between the germline ends. The CDR3 extends over 15 amino acids. The CDR3 protein is CASSFLQGSKETQYF. CDR3 bases: TGTGCCAGCAGTTTCCTACAGGGATCTAAAGAGACCCAGTACTTC.